This TCR delta chain stems from a study of gamma-delta chains in newborns, infants, children. Overall study context: Microbial exposure reportedly drives polyclonal innate γδ T cell expansion after birth.

TCRdb fed the reads to CATT. The table has almost 4,000 delta-chain clones, around 40% seen once. This clone has a handful of counts. This CDR3 contains 21 residues. The ends were cut back, 5 bases at V and 0 bases at J, with 31 bases in the middle. Germline loops: CDR1 TSWWSYY, CDR2 QGS. The receptor was derived from a child who was a newborn, infant or young child, either healthy, febrile or measles-vaccinated (not recorded which). The rearrangement links TRDV1 to TRDJ1; possibly TRDD3 for D (6 bases). Sequencing was performed on blood, taken at week 6. The CDR3 loop reads CALGPPFIFFEAGANTDKLIF. DNA for the CDR3: TGTGCTCTTGGGCCCCCGTTTATTTTTTTTGAAGCTGGGGCTAACACCGATAAACTCATCTTT.